This T cell receptor beta chain was sequenced during a study of CD8 T cells in ankylosing spondylitis. Study-wide points: Clones linked to disease, bearing a CD8+ phenotype, were relatively rare in peripheral blood. Characteristic of ankylosing spondylitis blood, it appeared, was a TCR beta motif comprising eight highly homologous variants. Significant enrichment of disease-linked clones was reportedly seen in matched ankylosing spondylitis synovial fluid.

The TCR beta libraries were generated through quantitative 5'-RACE incorporating molecular barcodes. TCRdb processed the 5' RACE reads anew with MiXCR; each CDR3 protein has one entry. This table holds about 250,000 distinct CDR3 sequences, approximately 8% found once. This clonotype has ten or more counts. As yet, its antigen is unknown. Material for sequencing was blood, either unsorted or a sorted T cell fraction (not recorded which). This TCR derives from a female donor with ankylosing spondylitis or in good health (not recorded which).

In nucleotides, the CDR3 is TGCGCCAGCAGCCAAGACAGCCCGAGCTCCTACAATGAGCAGTTCTTC. It translates to CASSQDSPSSYNEQFF. The chain is built from TRBV4-3 and TRBJ2-1; D not certain. The CDR3 has 16 amino acids. The germline V gene has CDR1 LGHNA and CDR2 YSLEER. Trimming removed 0 bases at V and 0 bases at J, with 9 bases between.